Here is one T cell receptor (beta chain) with its context. This clone was counted once. What this receptor recognizes is not known. The record has no base qualities; no much larger clone is one base away. Inclusive of the bounding cysteine and phenylalanine, the CDR3 is 15 residues long. The sequence is cut down to CDR3 DNA, 45 bases in frame from base 1. Looking up the germline V gene yields CDR1 MNHEY and CDR2 SVGAGI. V is pruned by 6 bases and J by 5 bases, leaving 7 bases of the junction without a gene match. TCRbeta CDR3 regions were amplified from genomic DNA using the immunoSEQ Assay, a bias-controlled multiplex PCR. In the source study's methods: Within the assay, amplification of reference gene primers was used to estimate how many nucleated cells each sample contained. To quantify the absolute abundance of each unique TCRbeta CDR3 rearrangement, sequence reads were collapsed and filtered. For each sample, productive Simpson clonality was calculated as the square root of Simpson's diversity index across productive rearrangements. TCRdb holds this immuneACCESS table with in-frame rearrangements only. Some clones are missing; in checked studies, unresolved V genes explain under half, and the rest has no known cause. Clonal size and the V and J genes are those of that table, whereas D and trimming came from the DNA. This sample comprises around 70,000 clones, around nine tenths of them detected only once. 1.9% of the sample is held by the ten biggest clonotypes.

Each collaborating institution followed its own protocols to collect whole blood in K2EDTA tubes. For TCRbeta analysis, collaborator samples were shipped as frozen whole blood, as isolated PBMCs, or as DNA extracted from either sample type. The data originate from a study of blood T cell repertoires in COVID-19 (dated by TCRdb to about 2020). Looking at the study overall: Collaborator samples came from the United States, Italy and Spain and covered acute and convalescent phases of COVID-19. The material from the prospective study consisted of cDNA or gDNA derived from T cells, B-cell-depleted T cells, or PBMCs. Subjects who had been exposed to COVID-19, were actively infected with it, or had recovered from it provided the deeply sampled blood TCRbeta repertoires that made up the dataset. The repertoires were made available in a free public database intended to serve as a resource for research on the immune response to SARS-CoV-2. Samples came from the ongoing ImmuneRACE study (first 160 participants) plus 1,254 subjects from 6 global collaborators. Sample metadata almost always included a de-identified subject ID, COVID-19 status, age in years and sex. HLA class I and class II types, where available, came from metadata supplied by the sample provider rather than from assay-based typing. On the study overall, not on this receptor specifically: The quantity of clinical and demographic metadata differed by source and by participant and was supplied without curation.

Sequencing used peripheral blood. This TCR was sampled from a woman older than 75 with active or convalescent COVID-19. The chain couples TRBV6-5 to TRBJ2-3; TRBD1 aligns with 11 central bases. The CDR3 region: CASSQDRGLGDTQYF. In nucleotide form, the sequence is TGTGCCAGCAGCCAGGACAGGGGGCTGGGAGATACGCAGTATTTT.